This T cell receptor (beta chain) was identified in a study of memory CD4+ T cells and cytomegalovirus serostatus. Across the study: Of the healthy Belgian adults, several were CMV seropositive and about 24 seronegative.

General study findings and limits: Each of 65 to 75 CMV-associated TCRbeta sequences occurred in one to five individuals. Repertoires predicted CMV serostatus with median bootstrapped AUC of approximately 0.94.

A remark on this clone: Antigen: not known.

The sort gate was single viable CD3+CD4+CD8-CD45RO+ cells for memory CD4+ T cells. CMV serostatus came from serum IgG against pp150, pp28, p38, p52. TCRdb keeps only in-frame clones here, not all; method: immunoSEQ multiplex PCR. The data contain over 65,000 clones, 76% of them seen just once; the ten biggest clones take up around 5%. The CDR3 has 14 amino acids. The V gene's germline CDR1 is SGHNT and CDR2 YYREEE (reference sequence). V was clipped by 0 bases and J by 8 bases; unmatched bases: 4. The TCR originated in an adult in good health and CMV-seropositive. The chain combines TRBV5-4 with TRBJ2-4, with 8 bases that match TRBD1. Input material: memory CD4+ T cells from blood. The CDR3 nucleotides read TGTGCCAGCAGCTTGGGTCACAGGGGGGACATTCAGTACTTC. It codes for CASSLGHRGDIQYF. Looking up the rest from reference TRBV5-4 and TRBJ2-4 gives the full variable domain: ETGVTQSPTHLIKTRGQQVTLRCSSQSGHNTVSWYQQALGQGPQFIFQYYREEENGRGNFPPRFSGLQFPNYSSELNVNALELDDSALYLCASSLGHRGDIQYFGAGTRLSVL.